What follows describes a single TCR beta chain. The data derive from a study of blood T cell dynamics during melanoma immunotherapy. Study summary: First-line therapy was either pembrolizumab or nivolumab with ipilimumab for metastatic melanoma.

Trimming left V 7 bases short and J 1 base short, with 14 bases between. CDR3 length: 13 amino acids. Germline CDR1 SQVTM, CDR2 ANQGSEA. Using immunoSEQ multiplex PCR, the repertoire was profiled, and TCRdb retains in-frame clones only, with some absent. This repertoire shows roughly 15,000 clones, about nine tenths found once; its top ten account for approximately 5.6%. Sample time point: week 3, after first cycle of checkpoint inhibitor. The material was blood, obtained from a patient treated with checkpoint blockade. This TCR was sampled from a human donor with melanoma. V gene TRBV29-1 combines with J gene TRBJ2-7, with a possible D match to TRBD2 (6 bases). The CDR3 is CSATGGLSYEQYF. The CDR3 DNA follows: TGCAGCGCCACCGGGGGACTGTCCTACGAGCAGTACTTC.